Listed below are T cell receptor beta chains from one sample, sequenced in a study of T-cell memory formation after mild COVID-19. MiXCR was run by TCRdb on the 5' RACE reads, yielding one entry per CDR3 protein. The table has about 410,000 distinct CDR3 sequences, roughly 17% seen once; the top ten hold 20% to 25%. The sequenced sample was PBMCs or a T cell subset sorted from them (not recorded which). The receptors were gathered from a man in his late teens or twenties who had mild COVID-19 (a few samples of this study predate the infection). Cell type and time point are not known. The CDR3 runs from the conserved cysteine through the conserved F or W. D genes are given only for firm matches. Only part of the rows carry a size: once, few, many, or a class if the clone is expanded.

CDR3 DNA: TGCAGTGCGCTTTCCCGGGACCAGGGGGAAAAACTGTTTTTT; CDR3 protein: CSALSRDQGEKLFF; clone size: few; CDR3 length: 14; D gene: -; J gene: TRBJ1-4; V gene: TRBV20-1
CDR3 DNA: TGTGCCATCAGTGAACAGGGGCCCTACGAGCAGTACTTC; CDR3 protein: CAISEQGPYEQYF; clone size: few; CDR3 length: 13; D gene: TRBD1; J gene: TRBJ2-7; V gene: TRBV10-3
CDR3 DNA: TGTGCCAGCAGCCAACGGGCCGGGACTGCGGAAGATCCCCAGCATTTT; CDR3 protein: CASSQRAGTAEDPQHF; clone size: few; CDR3 length: 16; D gene: -; J gene: TRBJ1-5; V gene: TRBV4-2
CDR3 DNA: TGTGCCAGCAGCCGCCTAAGTAGCGGGGTTGGTAACACAGATACGCAGTATTTT; CDR3 protein: CASSRLSSGVGNTDTQYF; clone size: few; CDR3 length: 18; D gene: TRBD2; J gene: TRBJ2-3; V gene: TRBV3-1
CDR3 DNA: TGCAGTGCTAGATCTGACATCAATTCACCCCTCCACTTT; CDR3 protein: CSARSDINSPLHF; clone size: few; CDR3 length: 13; D gene: -; J gene: TRBJ1-6; V gene: TRBV20-1
CDR3 DNA: TGTGCCAGCAGTCGGACGGTCTACTATGGCTACACCTTC; CDR3 protein: CASSRTVYYGYTF; clone size: -; CDR3 length: 13; D gene: -; J gene: TRBJ1-2; V gene: TRBV6-5
CDR3 DNA: TGTGCCAGCAGTTATTTTAGTAGACAGGGGGCGGGAAATAGCAATCAGCCCCAGCATTTT; CDR3 protein: CASSYFSRQGAGNSNQPQHF; clone size: few; CDR3 length: 20; D gene: TRBD1; J gene: TRBJ1-5; V gene: TRBV6-9
CDR3 DNA: TGTGCCACCAGCGCCGGGGTTCCGCCCCAGCATTTT; CDR3 protein: CATSAGVPPQHF; clone size: few; CDR3 length: 12; D gene: -; J gene: TRBJ1-5; V gene: TRBV15
CDR3 DNA: TGTGCCAGCAGCCTCGGACAAGGCAAAACCTACGAGCAGTACTTC; CDR3 protein: CASSLGQGKTYEQYF; clone size: -; CDR3 length: 15; D gene: -; J gene: TRBJ2-7; V gene: TRBV4-2
CDR3 DNA: TGTGCCAGCAGCCCCACGACGGGCCCTTTGGCTTTCTTT; CDR3 protein: CASSPTTGPLAFF; clone size: many; CDR3 length: 13; D gene: -; J gene: TRBJ1-1; V gene: TRBV7-9
CDR3 DNA: TGCGCCAGCAGACTAGCGGGGGGAACAAACAATGAGCAGTTCTTC; CDR3 protein: CASRLAGGTNNEQFF; clone size: -; CDR3 length: 15; D gene: TRBD2; J gene: TRBJ2-1; V gene: TRBV5-1
CDR3 DNA: TGTGCCAGCAGCAAACCGGACAGGGGATCCCCTGAAGCTTTCTTT; CDR3 protein: CASSKPDRGSPEAFF; clone size: few; CDR3 length: 15; D gene: TRBD1; J gene: TRBJ1-1; V gene: TRBV7-9
CDR3 DNA: TGTGCCAGTAGTATGACTAGCGGGGGACCATCCTACGAGCAGTACTTC; CDR3 protein: CASSMTSGGPSYEQYF; clone size: few; CDR3 length: 16; D gene: TRBD2; J gene: TRBJ2-7; V gene: TRBV19
CDR3 DNA: TGTGCCAGCAGGCTTATATGGGCCTCTGAAGCTTTCTTT; CDR3 protein: CASRLIWASEAFF; clone size: few; CDR3 length: 13; D gene: -; J gene: TRBJ1-1; V gene: TRBV12-3/TRBV12-4
CDR3 DNA: TGTGCCAGCAGATGGATGGATAGCAATCAGCCCCAGCATTTT; CDR3 protein: CASRWMDSNQPQHF; clone size: few; CDR3 length: 14; D gene: -; J gene: TRBJ1-5; V gene: TRBV6-2/TRBV6-3
CDR3 DNA: TGTGCCAGCAGGACCGGGACACCTTATAATTCACCCCTCCACTTT; CDR3 protein: CASRTGTPYNSPLHF; clone size: -; CDR3 length: 15; D gene: -; J gene: TRBJ1-6; V gene: TRBV5-4
CDR3 DNA: TGTGCCAGCAGCTTACGCGGGGGGGCTTGGGAGACCCAGTACTTC; CDR3 protein: CASSLRGGAWETQYF; clone size: -; CDR3 length: 15; D gene: TRBD2; J gene: TRBJ2-5; V gene: TRBV7-2
CDR3 DNA: TGTGCCAGCAGACGTGGTACTAACACTGAAGCTTTCTTT; CDR3 protein: CASRRGTNTEAFF; clone size: -; CDR3 length: 13; D gene: -; J gene: TRBJ1-1; V gene: TRBV27
CDR3 DNA: TGTGCCATCAGTCCGGGGGGAGAGACCCAGTACTTC; CDR3 protein: CAISPGGETQYF; clone size: -; CDR3 length: 12; D gene: TRBD2; J gene: TRBJ2-5; V gene: TRBV10-3
CDR3 DNA: TGTGCCAGCAGCTCGCGGGGCCCCGGAGAGACCCAGTACTTC; CDR3 protein: CASSSRGPGETQYF; clone size: few; CDR3 length: 14; D gene: -; J gene: TRBJ2-5; V gene: TRBV11-1
CDR3 DNA: TGCGCCAGCAGTAGGGTTGGGGGGAACACTGAAGCTTTCTTT; CDR3 protein: CASSRVGGNTEAFF; clone size: -; CDR3 length: 14; D gene: -; J gene: TRBJ1-1; V gene: TRBV5-1
CDR3 DNA: TGTGCCAGCAGCTTAGGCGAAGCCCCGGGCTACACCTTC; CDR3 protein: CASSLGEAPGYTF; clone size: few; CDR3 length: 13; D gene: -; J gene: TRBJ1-2; V gene: TRBV7-2
CDR3 DNA: TGTGCCGCCCAGAGATGGGGGGCTAGCTTCTTC; CDR3 protein: CAAQRWGASFF; clone size: few; CDR3 length: 11; D gene: -; J gene: TRBJ2-1; V gene: TRBV30
CDR3 DNA: TGCGCCAGCAGCTTGGAGGGGTATCGCAATCAGCCCCAGCATTTT; CDR3 protein: CASSLEGYRNQPQHF; clone size: -; CDR3 length: 15; D gene: -; J gene: TRBJ1-5; V gene: TRBV5-1
CDR3 DNA: TGTGCCAGTAGGCCGGGGACGCACACTGAAGCTTTCTTT; CDR3 protein: CASRPGTHTEAFF; clone size: -; CDR3 length: 13; D gene: -; J gene: TRBJ1-1; V gene: TRBV19
CDR3 DNA: TGTGCCAGCAGGCCCGGGACAGGGTCCGGAAACACCATATATTTT; CDR3 protein: CASRPGTGSGNTIYF; clone size: few; CDR3 length: 15; D gene: TRBD1; J gene: TRBJ1-3; V gene: TRBV12-3/TRBV12-4
CDR3 DNA: TGTGCCAGCAGTTCCTACTACAGGGTAACTAGCAATCAGCCCCAGCATTTT; CDR3 protein: CASSSYYRVTSNQPQHF; clone size: -; CDR3 length: 17; D gene: -; J gene: TRBJ1-5; V gene: TRBV28
CDR3 DNA: TGTGCCAGCAGCGAAGTAGTATCCGGAAACACCATATATTTT; CDR3 protein: CASSEVVSGNTIYF; clone size: few; CDR3 length: 14; D gene: -; J gene: TRBJ1-3; V gene: TRBV7-8
CDR3 DNA: TGCAGCGTTGAAGAAGGGGCAGACCACTATGGCTACACCTTC; CDR3 protein: CSVEEGADHYGYTF; clone size: -; CDR3 length: 14; D gene: -; J gene: TRBJ1-2; V gene: TRBV29-1
CDR3 DNA: TGCGCCATCAGCCAACTTAACACAGATACGCAGTATTTT; CDR3 protein: CAISQLNTDTQYF; clone size: -; CDR3 length: 13; D gene: -; J gene: TRBJ2-3; V gene: TRBV4-1
CDR3 DNA: TGTGCCAGCCAAAGACAGGGAGGGTATGGCTACACCTTC; CDR3 protein: CASQRQGGYGYTF; clone size: -; CDR3 length: 13; D gene: TRBD1; J gene: TRBJ1-2; V gene: TRBV7-2
CDR3 DNA: TGCGCCAGCAGCTTGGGTTCGGGGGTCGAGGAGACCCAGTACTTC; CDR3 protein: CASSLGSGVEETQYF; clone size: -; CDR3 length: 15; D gene: -; J gene: TRBJ2-5; V gene: TRBV5-1
CDR3 DNA: TGTGCCAGCAGCGGACCCGGGACAGCGAACACCGGGGAGCTGTTTTTT; CDR3 protein: CASSGPGTANTGELFF; clone size: few; CDR3 length: 16; D gene: TRBD1; J gene: TRBJ2-2; V gene: TRBV7-9
CDR3 DNA: TGTGCCAGCAGTACCCGACTAGCGGGGAACACCGGGGAGCTGTTTTTT; CDR3 protein: CASSTRLAGNTGELFF; clone size: -; CDR3 length: 16; D gene: TRBD2; J gene: TRBJ2-2; V gene: TRBV12-3/TRBV12-4
CDR3 DNA: TGCGCCAGCAGCCAAGATAGCGGGGGGGGCTCCTACGAGCAGTACTTC; CDR3 protein: CASSQDSGGGSYEQYF; clone size: few; CDR3 length: 16; D gene: TRBD2; J gene: TRBJ2-7; V gene: TRBV4-3
CDR3 DNA: TGCGCCAGCAGCTGGTTCGGCCGGGACACCAGCACAGATACGCAGTATTTT; CDR3 protein: CASSWFGRDTSTDTQYF; clone size: -; CDR3 length: 17; D gene: -; J gene: TRBJ2-3; V gene: TRBV5-1
CDR3 DNA: TGTGCCTGGAAGCCGTTTCAGGGAGGGGGCTACACCTTC; CDR3 protein: CAWKPFQGGGYTF; clone size: few; CDR3 length: 13; D gene: -; J gene: TRBJ1-2; V gene: TRBV30
CDR3 DNA: TGTGCCAGCAGCCAAGAGTCGGGGCAGCGGAATGAGCAGTTCTTC; CDR3 protein: CASSQESGQRNEQFF; clone size: -; CDR3 length: 15; D gene: -; J gene: TRBJ2-1; V gene: TRBV4-2
CDR3 DNA: TGCAGTGCTAGACTAGCGGGGTCCCAAGAGACCCAGTACTTC; CDR3 protein: CSARLAGSQETQYF; clone size: few; CDR3 length: 14; D gene: TRBD2; J gene: TRBJ2-5; V gene: TRBV20-1
CDR3 DNA: TGTGCCAGCAGTTACTCCCGAGGTAGCACGGGGTTTGTTTGGAATGAGCAGTTCTTC; CDR3 protein: CASSYSRGSTGFVWNEQFF; clone size: few; CDR3 length: 19; D gene: -; J gene: TRBJ2-1; V gene: TRBV6-5
CDR3 DNA: TGTGCCAGTGGTCCCCAAACAGATACGCAGTATTTT; CDR3 protein: CASGPQTDTQYF; clone size: few; CDR3 length: 12; D gene: -; J gene: TRBJ2-3; V gene: TRBV6-6
CDR3 DNA: TGCGCCAGCAGCCAAGGGGTACAGGGGAGAACTGGGGCCAACGTCCTGACTTTC; CDR3 protein: CASSQGVQGRTGANVLTF; clone size: -; CDR3 length: 18; D gene: TRBD1; J gene: TRBJ2-6; V gene: TRBV4-3
CDR3 DNA: TGTGCCAGCAGCTCAGGGGCAGGGGGCAATGAGCAGTTCTTC; CDR3 protein: CASSSGAGGNEQFF; clone size: -; CDR3 length: 14; D gene: TRBD1; J gene: TRBJ2-1; V gene: TRBV7-9
CDR3 DNA: TGTGCCAGCAGTTTCCGGACAGCGAATCAGCCCCAGCATTTT; CDR3 protein: CASSFRTANQPQHF; clone size: few; CDR3 length: 14; D gene: -; J gene: TRBJ1-5; V gene: TRBV12-3/TRBV12-4
CDR3 DNA: TGTGCCAGCAGTTACTCTTTCCGCGGGGGCAGCACAGATACGCAGTATTTT; CDR3 protein: CASSYSFRGGSTDTQYF; clone size: -; CDR3 length: 17; D gene: -; J gene: TRBJ2-3; V gene: TRBV6-5
CDR3 DNA: TGCAGTGCTAGAGATCCCCAACGGCAGGGAAGGAACACCATATATTTT; CDR3 protein: CSARDPQRQGRNTIYF; clone size: few; CDR3 length: 16; D gene: -; J gene: TRBJ1-3; V gene: TRBV20-1
CDR3 DNA: TGTGCCAGCAGCCAAACAGCAGGGGCGTCTGAAGCTTTCTTT; CDR3 protein: CASSQTAGASEAFF; clone size: few; CDR3 length: 14; D gene: -; J gene: TRBJ1-1; V gene: TRBV7-9
CDR3 DNA: TGCAGTGCTAGAGATATGCGGCTAGCGGGGACCGATGAGCAGTTCTTC; CDR3 protein: CSARDMRLAGTDEQFF; clone size: few; CDR3 length: 16; D gene: TRBD2; J gene: TRBJ2-1; V gene: TRBV20-1
CDR3 DNA: TGTGCCAGCAGCTTATCGGGGGCCGACGAGCAGTACTTC; CDR3 protein: CASSLSGADEQYF; clone size: few; CDR3 length: 13; D gene: -; J gene: TRBJ2-7; V gene: TRBV7-3
CDR3 DNA: TGCGCCAGCAGCCCTACCGCGGACGATTCACCCCTCCACTTT; CDR3 protein: CASSPTADDSPLHF; clone size: -; CDR3 length: 14; D gene: -; J gene: TRBJ1-6; V gene: TRBV4-3
CDR3 DNA: TGTGCCAGCAGCCTAGACGGAGATTCACCCCTCCACTTT; CDR3 protein: CASSLDGDSPLHF; clone size: -; CDR3 length: 13; D gene: -; J gene: TRBJ1-6; V gene: TRBV7-9
CDR3 DNA: TGCAGCGCCCGGGACCCGAACACTGAAGCTTTCTTT; CDR3 protein: CSARDPNTEAFF; clone size: -; CDR3 length: 12; D gene: -; J gene: TRBJ1-1; V gene: TRBV29-1
CDR3 DNA: TGTGCCAGCAGTAATAAGGAGACCCAGTACTTC; CDR3 protein: CASSNKETQYF; clone size: -; CDR3 length: 11; D gene: -; J gene: TRBJ2-5; V gene: TRBV2
CDR3 DNA: TGCGCCAGCAGCGCAGACAGCAACTATGGCTACACCTTC; CDR3 protein: CASSADSNYGYTF; clone size: -; CDR3 length: 13; D gene: -; J gene: TRBJ1-2; V gene: TRBV5-1
CDR3 DNA: TGTGCCAGCACCGCACCGACAGGGAGCTACGAGCAGTACTTC; CDR3 protein: CASTAPTGSYEQYF; clone size: -; CDR3 length: 14; D gene: TRBD1; J gene: TRBJ2-7; V gene: TRBV27
CDR3 DNA: TGTGCCAGCAGTCAAAACTACAGGGTGGGGAGTGTTTTGAAGCAGTACTTC; CDR3 protein: CASSQNYRVGSVLKQYF; clone size: -; CDR3 length: 17; D gene: -; J gene: TRBJ2-7; V gene: TRBV6-5
CDR3 DNA: TGTGCCAGCACCCTACTGAGCACAGATACGCAGTATTTT; CDR3 protein: CASTLLSTDTQYF; clone size: -; CDR3 length: 13; D gene: -; J gene: TRBJ2-3; V gene: TRBV7-9